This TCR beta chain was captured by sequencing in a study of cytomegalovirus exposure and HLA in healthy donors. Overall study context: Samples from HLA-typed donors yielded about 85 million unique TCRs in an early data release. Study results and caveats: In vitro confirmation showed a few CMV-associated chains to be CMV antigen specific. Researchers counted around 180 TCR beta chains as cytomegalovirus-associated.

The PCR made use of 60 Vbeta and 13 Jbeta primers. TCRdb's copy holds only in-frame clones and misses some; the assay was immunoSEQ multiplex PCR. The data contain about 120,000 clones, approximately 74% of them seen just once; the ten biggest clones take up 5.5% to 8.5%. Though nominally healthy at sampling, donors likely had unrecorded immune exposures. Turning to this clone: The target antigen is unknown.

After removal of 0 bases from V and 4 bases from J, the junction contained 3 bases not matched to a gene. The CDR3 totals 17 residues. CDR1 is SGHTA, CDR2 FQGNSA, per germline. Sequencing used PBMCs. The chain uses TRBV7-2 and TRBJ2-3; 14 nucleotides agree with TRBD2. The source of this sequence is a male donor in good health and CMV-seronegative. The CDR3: CASSLAGLAGEADTQYF. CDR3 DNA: TGTGCCAGCAGCTTAGCGGGACTAGCGGGGGAGGCAGATACGCAGTATTTT.